This TCR beta chain was found in a study of long-term antiretroviral therapy in people with HIV. This CDR3 region has 17 residues. Trimming removed 5 bases from V and 5 bases from J; junction bases left unmatched: 16. From germline, CDR1 is PRHDT and CDR2 FYEKMQ (reference sequence). This clone occurred a few times. Runs used v3.0 of the immunoSEQ assay and were done at survey level. Clones were read by immunoSEQ multiplex PCR, and TCRdb kept only the in-frame ones, dropping some. The sample has roughly 20,000 clones; just under 80% are singletons. The sequence was collected from a woman in her thirties or forties with HIV. The sample consisted of unsorted PBMCs, taken at the start of antiretroviral therapy, before treatment. The chain couples TRBV13 to TRBJ2-5, with 8 bases that match TRBD2. CDR3: CASSTAGLAGVDETQYF. The DNA for the CDR3 is TGTGCCAGCAGCACGGCCGGACTAGCTGGTGTAGATGAGACCCAGTACTTC.